The 10 T cell receptor beta chains below all came from one sample that was sequenced in a study of control samples from healthy donors and cancer patients. Method: immunoSEQ multiplex PCR; TCRdb's copy keeps in-frame clones and lacks some. The table records fewer than 200,000 clones, 85% to 90% of them present only once. Sequenced sample: blood. The receptor source for this set is a man aged 25-45 years in good health.

This clone rates as large (0.1 to 1%). The rearrangement links TRBV27 to TRBJ1-5; D unclear. Germline V lookup: CDR1 MNHEY, CDR2 SMNVEV (reference sequence). The CDR3 contains 15 residues. V shed 0 bases and J shed 3 bases, with 9 bases lying between them. The CDR3 DNA sequence: TGTGCCAGCAGTTTATCGCCCACACACAATCAGCCCCAGCATTTT. Its protein is CASSLSPTHNQPQHF.

The rearrangement links TRBV7-3 to TRBJ2-3; D not certain. The germline CDR1 and CDR2 sequences are SGHTA and FQGTGA. V dropped 0 bases and J dropped 4 bases, with 5 bases sitting between them. The CDR3 consists of 13 residues. The CDR3 protein is CASSLTSPDTQYF. The CDR3 DNA reads as TGTGCCAGCAGCTTAACGTCGCCAGATACGCAGTATTTT.

V and J are TRBV29-1 and TRBJ1-1; D unresolved. V was shortened by 8 bases and J by 1 base, with 20 bases between the two germline ends. The CDR3 is 15 amino acids. Germline CDR1 is SQVTM and CDR2 is ANQGSEA. The DNA for the CDR3 is TGCAGCTCTGACGCCTACCGGGATACGAACACTGAAGCTTTCTTT. Protein sequence: CSSDAYRDTNTEAFF.

The chain couples TRBV6-1 to TRBJ2-7, with D possibly TRBD1 on 5 matching bases. V lost 0 bases, J lost 6 bases, and 12 bases lay in between. The germline gives CDR1 MNHNS, CDR2 SASEGT. The CDR3 covers 14 residues. CDR3 sequence reads: CASSEASLTVEQYF. The CDR3 DNA is TGTGCCAGCAGTGAAGCGTCACTGACAGTCGAGCAGTACTTC.

The V call is TRBV7-2, the J call TRBJ2-1, with 7 bases lining up with TRBD2. In germline, CDR1 is SGHTA, CDR2 FQGNSA. With 1 base clipped from V and 7 bases from J, the junction kept 1 base outside the gene matches. This CDR3 spans 13 amino acids. DNA of the CDR3: TGTGCCAGCAGCTTAGAAGCGGGGAATGAGCAGTTCTTC. This encodes CASSLEAGNEQFF.

The chain recombines TRBV5-6 with TRBJ1-2; TRBD1 might be the D (5 bases). V dropped 4 bases and J dropped 0 bases, with 7 bases sitting between them. This CDR3 spans 13 amino acids. Germline V lookup: CDR1 SGHDT, CDR2 YYEEEE. The CDR3: CASSVTANYGYTF. For the CDR3, the DNA is TGTGCCAGCAGCGTGACAGCTAACTATGGCTACACCTTC.

This clone was seen a single time. This rearrangement joins TRBV3-1 (or the pseudogene TRBV3-2) to TRBJ2-7; D may be TRBD2 (6 bases). The length of the CDR3 is 14 residues. The ends were cut back, 4 bases at V and 2 bases at J, with 12 bases in the middle. Germline CDR1 is LGHDT and CDR2 is YNNKEL (reference sequence). The CDR3 sequence is CASSPRGRPYEQYF. CDR3 DNA: TGTGCCAGCAGCCCCCGGGGGAGGCCCTACGAGCAGTACTTC.

This chain links TRBV3-1 (or the pseudogene TRBV3-2) with TRBJ1-5; D uncertain. This CDR3 is built from 16 residues. The V gene lost 1 base and the J gene lost 0 bases, with 10 bases spanning the gap. Germline V gene lookup returns CDR1 LGHDT and CDR2 YNNKEL (reference sequence). In DNA, the CDR3 is TGTGCCAGCAGCCAAGGCGGCGGGTCTAGCAATCAGCCCCAGCATTTT. Encoded protein: CASSQGGGSSNQPQHF.

V is TRBV9 and J is TRBJ1-5, with no clear D. CDR3 length equals 16 residues. Germline V gene sequence: CDR1 SGDLS, CDR2 YYNGEE. The V end was cut by 0 bases, the J end by 0 bases, with 10 bases between. In nucleotides, the CDR3 is TGTGCCAGCAGCGTAGGGGCGGGAGGTAGCAATCAGCCCCAGCATTTT. It codes for CASSVGAGGSNQPQHF.

This chain links TRBV19 with TRBJ2-2; the D gene is possibly TRBD1 (6 bases). Trimming cost V 8 bases and J 7 bases, with 8 bases left between them. The CDR3 totals 11 residues. The V gene's germline CDR1 is LNHDA and CDR2 SQIVND (reference sequence). Written as DNA, the CDR3 is TGTGCCAGTTTACAGGGCGGGGAGCTGTTTTTT. As protein: CASLQGGELFF.